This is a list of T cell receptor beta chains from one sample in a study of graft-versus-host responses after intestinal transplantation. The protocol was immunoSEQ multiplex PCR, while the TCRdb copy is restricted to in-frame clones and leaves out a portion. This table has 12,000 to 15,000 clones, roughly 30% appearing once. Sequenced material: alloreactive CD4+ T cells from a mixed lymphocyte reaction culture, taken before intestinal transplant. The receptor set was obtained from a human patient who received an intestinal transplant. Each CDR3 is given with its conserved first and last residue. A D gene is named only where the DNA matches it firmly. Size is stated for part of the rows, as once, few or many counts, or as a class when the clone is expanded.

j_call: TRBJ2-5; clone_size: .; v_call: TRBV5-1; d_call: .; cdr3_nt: TGCGCCAGCAGCTTGCTCGAGACCCAGTACTTC; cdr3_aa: CASSLLETQYF
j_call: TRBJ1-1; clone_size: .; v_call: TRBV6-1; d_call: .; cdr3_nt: TGTGCCAGCAGTGCAAGGGAAGGGCGCACTGAAGCTTTCTTT; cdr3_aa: CASSAREGRTEAFF
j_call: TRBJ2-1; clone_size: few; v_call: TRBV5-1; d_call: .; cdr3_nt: TGCGCCAGCAGCTTGGAGTCCCCTGGGGGCTACAATGAGCAGTTCTTC; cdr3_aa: CASSLESPGGYNEQFF
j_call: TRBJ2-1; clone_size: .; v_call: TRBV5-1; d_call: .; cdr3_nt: TGCGCCAGCAGCATACAGGGCAACTCCTACAATGAGCAGTTCTTC; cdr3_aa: CASSIQGNSYNEQFF
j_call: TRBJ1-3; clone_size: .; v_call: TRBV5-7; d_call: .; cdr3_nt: TGTGCCAGCAGCTTTCCCACAGGGACGGAAGGAAACACCATATATTTT; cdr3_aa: CASSFPTGTEGNTIYF
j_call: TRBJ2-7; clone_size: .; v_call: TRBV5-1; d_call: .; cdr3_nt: TGCGCCAGCAGCTTGGCCGGATCAAGGGAGTACTTC; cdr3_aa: CASSLAGSREYF
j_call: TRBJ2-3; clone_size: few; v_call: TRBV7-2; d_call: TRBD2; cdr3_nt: TGTGCCAGCAGCATACGAAGCGGGAACGCAGATACGCAGTATTTT; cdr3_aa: CASSIRSGNADTQYF
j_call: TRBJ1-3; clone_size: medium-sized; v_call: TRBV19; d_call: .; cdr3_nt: TGTGCCAGTAGTAAAGGACAGAGCTCTGGAAACACCATATATTTT; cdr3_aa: CASSKGQSSGNTIYF
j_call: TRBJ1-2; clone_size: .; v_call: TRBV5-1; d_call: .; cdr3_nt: TGCGCCAGCAGCTTGACCTACGGCAGGGAGGCTTCAGGCTACACCTTC; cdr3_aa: CASSLTYGREASGYTF
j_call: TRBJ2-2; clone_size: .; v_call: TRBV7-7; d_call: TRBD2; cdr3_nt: TGTGCCAGCGGGATGGGAGGGCCTCTAGGGGAGCTGTTTTTT; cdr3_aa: CASGMGGPLGELFF
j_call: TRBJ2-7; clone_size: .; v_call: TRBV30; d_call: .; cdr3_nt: TGTGCCTGGAGTGTATCTGGCTTAGGAGAGCAGTACTTC; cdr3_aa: CAWSVSGLGEQYF
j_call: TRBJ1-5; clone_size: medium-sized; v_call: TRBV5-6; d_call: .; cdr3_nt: TGTGCCAGCAGCTTCTACGACCCGGACAGAGTTAATCAGCCCCAGCATTTT; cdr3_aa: CASSFYDPDRVNQPQHF
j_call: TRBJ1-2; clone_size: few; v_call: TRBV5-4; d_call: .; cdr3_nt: TGTGCCAGCAGCTACGACAGCTATGGCTACACCTTC; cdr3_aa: CASSYDSYGYTF
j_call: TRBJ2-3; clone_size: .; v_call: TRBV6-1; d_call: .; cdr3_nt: TGTGCCAGCAGTACCAACAGGGTAGGGACAGATACGCAGTATTTT; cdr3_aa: CASSTNRVGTDTQYF
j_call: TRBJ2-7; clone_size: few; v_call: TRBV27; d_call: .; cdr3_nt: TGTGCCAGCGGTAGGGGGGGAGGCTACGAGCAGTACTTC; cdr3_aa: CASGRGGGYEQYF
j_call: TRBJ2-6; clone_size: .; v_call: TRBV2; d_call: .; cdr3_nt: TGTGCCAGCAGTGAGGGTAGCTCTGGGGCCAACGTCCTGACTTTC; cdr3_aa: CASSEGSSGANVLTF
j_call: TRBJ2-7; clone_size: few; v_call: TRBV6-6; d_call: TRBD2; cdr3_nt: TGTGCCAGCAGTCAAGGACTAGCGGGAGGGCGAGAGCAGTACTTC; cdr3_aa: CASSQGLAGGREQYF
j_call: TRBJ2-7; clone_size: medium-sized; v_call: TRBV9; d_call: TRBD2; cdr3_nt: TGTGCCAGCAGCGTAGGACTAGCGGGAGGTTACGAGCAGTACTTC; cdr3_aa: CASSVGLAGGYEQYF
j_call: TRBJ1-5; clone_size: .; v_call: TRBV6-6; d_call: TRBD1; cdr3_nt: TGTGCCAGCAGACCTGGGACAGATAGCAATCAGCCCCAGCATTTT; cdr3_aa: CASRPGTDSNQPQHF
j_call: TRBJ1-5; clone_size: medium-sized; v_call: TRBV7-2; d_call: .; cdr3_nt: TGTGCCAGCAGCTCCACAAGCGGGCAGCCCCAGCATTTT; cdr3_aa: CASSSTSGQPQHF
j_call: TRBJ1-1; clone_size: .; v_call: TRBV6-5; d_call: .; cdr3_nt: TGTGCCAGCCTATCCCCGGGGGGCTGGTCAGCTTTCTTT; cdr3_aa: CASLSPGGWSAFF
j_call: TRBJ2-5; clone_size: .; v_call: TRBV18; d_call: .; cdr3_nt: TGTGCCAGCTCACCAGGGGAGACCCAGTACTTC; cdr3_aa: CASSPGETQYF